These 21 T cell receptor beta chains share one sample of origin, sequenced in a study of blood T cell repertoires in COVID-19. Some clones are missing from TCRdb's copy, which holds only in-frame ones; the method was immunoSEQ multiplex PCR. The table has more than 350,000 clones, more than 75% seen once. The sample was PBMCs or T cells enriched from blood (not recorded which). These receptors came from a woman in her 50s who had recovered from COVID-19.

V usage is TRBV19 and J usage is TRBJ1-1, with D tentatively TRBD1 (5 bases). The CDR3 contains 13 residues. Germline V gene lookup returns CDR1 LNHDA and CDR2 SQIVND (reference sequence). The V end was cut by 4 bases, the J end by 3 bases, with 9 bases between. CDR3 sequence reads: CASSNKGDTEAFF. As DNA, the CDR3 is TGTGCCAGTAGTAATAAAGGGGACACTGAAGCTTTCTTT.

The rearrangement links TRBV5-1 to TRBJ2-5; the match to TRBD2 covers 14 bases. From germline, CDR1 is SGHRS and CDR2 YFSETQ. CDR3 length: 18 residues. After removal of 5 bases from V and 4 bases from J, the junction contained 13 bases not matched to a gene. CDR3 nucleotide sequence: TGCGCCAGCAGTACCGGGACTAGCGGGGGCCCGCTCGGAGAGACCCAGTACTTC. Protein: CASSTGTSGGPLGETQYF.

The chain has TRBV30 and TRBJ1-2; D ambiguous. Trimming left V 7 bases short and J 8 bases short, with 11 bases between. Germline CDR1 is GTSNPN and CDR2 is SVGIG (reference sequence). CDR3 length equals 10 residues. CDR3 protein: CAYRRGGYTF. CDR3 nucleotides: TGTGCCTACCGAAGAGGCGGCTACACCTTC.

The rearrangement joins TRBV7-8 to TRBJ2-1; TRBD2 aligns across 7 bases. The CDR3 extends over 12 amino acids. The germline CDR1 and CDR2 sequences are SGHVS and FQNEAQ. V was clipped by 5 bases and J by 9 bases; unmatched bases: 4. The CDR3 bases are TGTGCCAGCAGCCCGGGGAGGGTTGAGCAGTTCTTC. Amino acids: CASSPGRVEQFF.

This chain links TRBV9 with TRBJ1-4, with D hard to call. V lost 0 bases, J lost 7 bases, and 10 bases lay in between. The germline gives CDR1 SGDLS, CDR2 YYNGEE. The CDR3 length is 14 residues. The CDR3 region is CASSVGRESEKLFF. The CDR3, as DNA: TGTGCCAGCAGCGTAGGGCGGGAAAGTGAAAAACTGTTTTTT.

The chain joins TRBV11-2 to TRBJ1-6; tentatively, D is TRBD1 (5 bases). This CDR3 is 18 amino acids long. Trimming cost V 0 bases and J 0 bases, with 12 bases left between them. Germline V gene sequence: CDR1 SGHAT, CDR2 FQNNGV. The CDR3 loop reads CASSLEDPGGSYNSPLHF. Here the CDR3 DNA reads TGTGCCAGCAGCTTAGAGGACCCGGGGGGCTCCTATAATTCACCCCTCCACTTT.

This chain uses TRBV19 with TRBJ1-3; 8 positions match TRBD1. Germline trimming cut 6 bases from V and 1 base from J; bases unmatched to any gene: 5. Looked up from germline, CDR1 is LNHDA and CDR2 is SQIVND (reference sequence). This CDR3 region has 15 residues. The CDR3 loop is CASSTGGSSGNTIYF. The CDR3 DNA reads as TGTGCCAGTAGCACAGGGGGGTCTTCTGGAAACACCATATATTTT.

This chain joins TRBV15 and TRBJ1-2; a weak D match, TRBD1 (6 bases). The germline gives CDR1 LNHNV, CDR2 YYDKDF (reference sequence). V was clipped by 0 bases and J by 6 bases, with 11 bases between them. The CDR3 spans 14 residues. CDR3: CATSRDRAGDGYTF. Here the CDR3 DNA reads TGTGCCACCAGCAGAGATCGGGCAGGGGATGGCTACACCTTC.

This chain uses TRBV6-1 with TRBJ2-7; 8 nucleotides match TRBD1. Germline CDR1 is MNHNS and CDR2 is SASEGT. The CDR3 contains 16 residues. V trimming: 4 bases; J trimming: 0 bases; junction bases outside the gene matches: 8. CDR3 coding DNA: TGTGCCAGCAGTGCCGGACAGGGAACGGTCTCCTACGAGCAGTACTTC. It codes for CASSAGQGTVSYEQYF.

The table lists this clone with a count of one. The chain joins TRBV19 to TRBJ1-4; perhaps TRBD1 as D (6 bases). The V end lost 3 bases, the J end lost 5 bases, and 19 bases lay between the germline ends. Germline V lookup: CDR1 LNHDA, CDR2 SQIVND (reference sequence). This CDR3 region has 17 residues. CDR3 in DNA: TGTGCCAGTAGTATGTGGGGGCAGACGATTATGAATGAAAAACTGTTTTTT. This codes for CASSMWGQTIMNEKLFF. Based on the CDR3 plus reference TRBV19 and TRBJ1-4, the full variable domain is DGGITQSPKYLFRKEGQNVTLSCEQNLNHDAMYWYRQDPGQGLRLIYYSQIVNDFQKGDIAEGYSVSREKKESFPLTVTSAQKNPTAFYLCASSMWGQTIMNEKLFFGSGTQLSVL.

The V gene is TRBV28, the J gene TRBJ2-7; TRBD2 might be the D (7 bases). This CDR3 contains 16 residues. CDR1 is MDHEN, CDR2 SYDVKM, per germline. The ends were cut back, 2 bases at V and 0 bases at J, with 14 bases in the middle. The CDR3 sequence is CASSLLGGPDSYEQYF. The CDR3 DNA follows: TGTGCCAGCAGTTTACTGGGGGGGCCCGACTCCTACGAGCAGTACTTC.

The genes are TRBV6-2 or TRBV6-3 and TRBJ1-1, with D tentatively TRBD1 (6 bases). With 2 bases removed from V and 5 bases from J, the gap between germline ends came to 15 bases. The CDR3 is 15 amino acids. The germline gives CDR1 MNHEY, CDR2 SVGEGT. The CDR3 sequence is CASSYGSRGFTEAFF. The CDR3 region has the DNA TGTGCCAGCAGTTACGGGAGCAGGGGATTTACTGAAGCTTTCTTT.

The chain carries TRBV6-1 and TRBJ1-2, with D unresolved. Per germline, CDR1 MNHNS and CDR2 SASEGT. With 3 bases removed from V and 4 bases from J, the gap between germline ends came to 9 bases. The CDR3 covers 13 residues. CDR3 residues: CASSERQVYGYTF. CDR3 in DNA: TGTGCCAGCAGTGAGAGACAAGTCTATGGCTACACCTTC.

This clone was counted between two and nine times. The gene calls are TRBV6-1 and TRBJ2-1; 13 nucleotides match TRBD2. Germline values: CDR1 MNHNS, CDR2 SASEGT. This CDR3 has 20 amino acids. Unmatched junction bases numbered 17, after V lost 0 bases and J lost 9 bases. The CDR3 DNA sequence: TGTGCCAGCAGTGAAGCCCACCTGTGGACTAGCGGGGGCCAAGGAGGTGAGCAGTTCTTC. Translation: CASSEAHLWTSGGQGGEQFF.

This chain's CDR3 is CASSPPANTGELFF. CDR3 DNA sequence: TGTGCCAGCAGCCCCCCAGCGAACACCGGGGAGCTGTTTTTT. The rearrangement uses TRBV7-9 and TRBJ2-2, with D uncertain. V lost 5 bases and J 0 bases, leaving 7 bases between the germline ends. CDR3 size: 14 residues. Germline V lookup: CDR1 SEHNR, CDR2 FQNEAQ (reference sequence).

This clone was detected only once. The V call is TRBV7-3, the J call TRBJ1-5; D is uncertain. Trimming took 2 bases from V and 4 from J, leaving 6 bases between them. CDR1 and CDR2 from the germline V gene are SGHTA and FQGTGA. The CDR3 spans 13 residues. The CDR3 DNA is TGTGCCAGCAGCTTAGCAGAAAATCAGCCCCAGCATTTT. Its translation is CASSLAENQPQHF.

The chain uses TRBV28 and TRBJ1-6, with D unclear. The CDR3 has 16 amino acids. Trimming cost V 6 bases and J 10 bases, with 22 bases left between them. CDR1 and CDR2 (germline): MDHEN, SYDVKM. CDR3 sequence reads: CASSLRVISFTSPLHF. The CDR3 coding sequence is TGTGCCAGCAGCCTACGGGTCATTTCCTTCACCTCACCCCTCCACTTT.

The chain is built from TRBV7-9 and TRBJ2-7, with D perhaps TRBD2 (7 bases). The CDR3 totals 13 residues. V shed 11 bases and J shed 0 bases, with 14 bases lying between them. Germline CDR1 is SEHNR and CDR2 is FQNEAQ (reference sequence). This CDR3 is CASDGGPSYEQYF. The CDR3, as DNA: TGTGCCTCCGACGGGGGGCCCTCCTACGAGCAGTACTTC.

This clone was observed a few times. This sequence joins TRBV5-1 and TRBJ1-1, with a weak D call TRBD1 (6 bases). V lost 4 bases, J lost 5 bases, and 12 bases lay in between. Germline V CDR1 and CDR2: SGHRS, YFSETQ. The CDR3 length is 13 residues. As DNA, the CDR3 is TGCGCCAGCAGCCGGGCAGGGGCAACTGAAGCTTTCTTT. Translated, it gives CASSRAGATEAFF.

The rearrangement joins TRBV7-2 to TRBJ2-5; 8 nucleotides line up with TRBD1. This CDR3 has 12 residues. Losses at the gene ends were 8 bases for V and 6 bases for J; bases not matched to a gene: 5. Germline lookup yields CDR1 SGHTA and CDR2 FQGNSA. The CDR3 protein is CASQGAVKTQYF. CDR3 DNA sequence: TGTGCCAGCCAGGGGGCCGTAAAGACCCAGTACTTC.

V gene TRBV19 combines with J gene TRBJ1-5; TRBD1 matches 8 bases. With V trimmed by 7 bases and J by 0 bases, 8 bases remained unmatched. This CDR3 is built from 16 residues. CDR1 is LNHDA, CDR2 SQIVND, per germline (reference sequence). This CDR3 reads CASTPGTGGSNQPQHF. The CDR3 nucleotides are TGTGCCAGTACCCCGGGGACAGGAGGTAGCAATCAGCCCCAGCATTTT.